Listed below are T cell receptor beta chains from one sample, sequenced in a study of graft-versus-host responses after intestinal transplantation. These receptors are not linked to any known antigen. Produced via immunoSEQ multiplex PCR; TCRdb's table is partial and in-frame only. In the table there are some 110,000 clones, 85% to 95% of which are singletons. The material was unstimulated CD8+ T cells sorted from spleen or lymph node cells, obtained before transplant. The origin of the receptors is a human donor who was the organ donor for an intestinal transplant. CDR3s include the opening cysteine and the closing phenylalanine or tryptophan.

j_call: TRBJ1-2; cdr3_length: 13; v_call: TRBV5-6; cdr3_aa: CASSQGGYYGYTF
j_call: TRBJ2-5; cdr3_length: 14; v_call: TRBV5-6; cdr3_aa: CASSGTGRVATQYF
j_call: TRBJ2-7; cdr3_length: 16; v_call: TRBV29-1; cdr3_aa: CSVETGQDFFSYEQYF
j_call: TRBJ1-2; cdr3_length: 16; v_call: TRBV5-4; cdr3_aa: CASSLLQGAINYGYTF
j_call: TRBJ1-6; cdr3_length: 13; v_call: TRBV28; cdr3_aa: CASSGGADSPLHF
j_call: TRBJ2-7; cdr3_length: 14; v_call: TRBV28; cdr3_aa: CASSRTGVGYEQYF
j_call: TRBJ1-5; cdr3_length: 12; v_call: TRBV5-6; cdr3_aa: CASSLQGQPQHF
j_call: TRBJ2-1; cdr3_length: 15; v_call: TRBV9; cdr3_aa: CASSVGPGGTDEQFF
j_call: TRBJ1-1; cdr3_length: 12; v_call: TRBV6-6; cdr3_aa: CASSYAGTEAFF
j_call: TRBJ2-5; cdr3_length: 14; v_call: TRBV15; cdr3_aa: CATSREAGEETQYF
j_call: TRBJ1-6; cdr3_length: 13; v_call: TRBV5-5; cdr3_aa: CASSLEPDSPLHF
j_call: TRBJ2-7; cdr3_length: 14; v_call: TRBV5-7; cdr3_aa: CASSFYGVTYEQYF
j_call: TRBJ2-3; cdr3_length: 21; v_call: TRBV10-3; cdr3_aa: CAISDFPYAGGPIPSTDTQYF
j_call: TRBJ2-3; cdr3_length: 18; v_call: TRBV10-3; cdr3_aa: CAISAVASTGSGTDTQYF
j_call: TRBJ2-1; cdr3_length: 17; v_call: TRBV9; cdr3_aa: CASSPFPGPSSYNEQFF
j_call: TRBJ2-7; cdr3_length: 14; v_call: TRBV4-1; cdr3_aa: CASSQAISGYEQYF
j_call: TRBJ2-7; cdr3_length: 14; v_call: TRBV5-1; cdr3_aa: CASSEGLAGDEQYF
j_call: TRBJ1-5; cdr3_length: 16; v_call: TRBV7-3; cdr3_aa: CASSYHPGWGNQPQHF
j_call: TRBJ1-1; cdr3_length: 13; v_call: TRBV6-5; cdr3_aa: CASSYFQYTEAFF
j_call: TRBJ2-2; cdr3_length: 15; v_call: TRBV23-1; cdr3_aa: CASSRETGNTGELFF
j_call: TRBJ2-3; cdr3_length: 14; v_call: TRBV7-2; cdr3_aa: CASSSPSRGDTQYF
j_call: TRBJ2-1; cdr3_length: 15; v_call: TRBV6-5; cdr3_aa: CASSYLAGEYIEQFF
j_call: TRBJ1-1; cdr3_length: 15; v_call: TRBV5-5; cdr3_aa: CASSLRQPGVTEAFF
j_call: TRBJ1-5; cdr3_length: 14; v_call: TRBV7-8; cdr3_aa: CASSLGDSNQPQHF
j_call: TRBJ2-7; cdr3_length: 14; v_call: TRBV28; cdr3_aa: CASSLWGRAHEQYF
j_call: TRBJ2-1; cdr3_length: 15; v_call: TRBV6-1; cdr3_aa: CASSELAGGYNEQFF
j_call: TRBJ2-7; cdr3_length: 16; v_call: TRBV2; cdr3_aa: CASSEAAAGGSGEQYF
j_call: TRBJ2-7; cdr3_length: 14; v_call: TRBV19; cdr3_aa: CATTGTGGADEQYF
j_call: TRBJ1-1; cdr3_length: 15; v_call: TRBV6-6; cdr3_aa: CASRHPETGNTEAFF
j_call: TRBJ2-3; cdr3_length: 13; v_call: TRBV7-2; cdr3_aa: CASSLPTSDTQYF
j_call: TRBJ2-2; cdr3_length: 15; v_call: TRBV9; cdr3_aa: CASSVKSGGAGELFF
j_call: TRBJ2-2; cdr3_length: 12; v_call: TRBV5-6; cdr3_aa: CASSQGTGELFF
j_call: TRBJ2-1; cdr3_length: 14; v_call: TRBV19; cdr3_aa: CASTDQGAYNEQFF
j_call: TRBJ1-2; cdr3_length: 12; v_call: TRBV28; cdr3_aa: CASSFSGYGYTF